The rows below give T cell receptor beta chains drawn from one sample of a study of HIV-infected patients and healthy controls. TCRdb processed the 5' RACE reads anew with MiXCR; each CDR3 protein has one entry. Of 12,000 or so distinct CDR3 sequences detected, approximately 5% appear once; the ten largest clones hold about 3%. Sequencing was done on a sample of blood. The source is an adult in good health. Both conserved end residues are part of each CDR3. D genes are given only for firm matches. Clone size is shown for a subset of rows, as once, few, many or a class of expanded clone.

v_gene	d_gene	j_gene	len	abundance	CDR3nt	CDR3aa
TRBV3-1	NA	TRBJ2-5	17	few	TGTGCCAGCAGCCCCCGGCGAAACAGGACTATACGAGAGACCCAGTACTTC	CASSPRRNRTIRETQYF
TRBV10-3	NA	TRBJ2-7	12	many	TGTGCCATCAGTGAGTCCGGATACGAGCAGTACTTC	CAISESGYEQYF
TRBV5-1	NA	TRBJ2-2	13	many	TGCGCCAGCAGCTTGGAGATTACCGGGGAGCTGTTTTTT	CASSLEITGELFF
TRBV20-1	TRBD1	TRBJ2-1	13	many	TGCAGTGCTTGGACAGGGGTGCGCAATGAGCAGTTCTTC	CSAWTGVRNEQFF
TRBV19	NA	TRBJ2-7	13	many	TGTGCCAGTAGTATTTACGGGGGCCACGAGCAGTACTTC	CASSIYGGHEQYF
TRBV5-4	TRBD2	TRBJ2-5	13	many	TGTGCCAGCACCTCTAGCGGCCAAGAGACCCAGTACTTC	CASTSSGQETQYF
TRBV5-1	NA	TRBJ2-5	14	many	TGCGCCAGCAGCCTACGTGGTATACAAGAGACCCAGTACTTC	CASSLRGIQETQYF
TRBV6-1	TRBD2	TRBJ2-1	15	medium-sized	TGTGCCAGCAGTGAACTAGCGGGCTCCTACAATGAGCAGTTCTTC	CASSELAGSYNEQFF
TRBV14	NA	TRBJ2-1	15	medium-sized	TGTGCCAGCAGCCAAGATCTGAACTCCTACAATGAGCAGTTCTTC	CASSQDLNSYNEQFF
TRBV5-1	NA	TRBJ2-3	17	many	TGCGCCAGCAGCTTAAGCCCGCCCGGACAGTACACAGATACGCAGTATTTT	CASSLSPPGQYTDTQYF
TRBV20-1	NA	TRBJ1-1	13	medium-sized	TGCAGTGCCCCCGACAGATCGCGAACTGAAGCTTTCTTT	CSAPDRSRTEAFF
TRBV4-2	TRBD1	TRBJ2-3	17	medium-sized	TGTGCCAGCAGCCAAGAACAGGGGAGCTACAACGCAGATACGCAGTATTTT	CASSQEQGSYNADTQYF
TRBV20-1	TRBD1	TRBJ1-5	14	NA	TGCAGTGCTAGCAGACAGGGGTTAGTTCAGCCCCAGCATTTT	CSASRQGLVQPQHF
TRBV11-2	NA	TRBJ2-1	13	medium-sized	TGTGCCAGCAGCTTGGATGCGGGGATTGAGCAGTTCTTC	CASSLDAGIEQFF
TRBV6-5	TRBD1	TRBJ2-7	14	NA	TGTGCCAGCAGCCCCAGGGGGCTCGGTTACGAGCAGTACTTC	CASSPRGLGYEQYF
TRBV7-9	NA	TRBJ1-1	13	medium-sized	TGTGCCAGCACCCTTACCGGAATCACTGAAGCTTTCTTT	CASTLTGITEAFF
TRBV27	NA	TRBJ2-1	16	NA	TGTGCCAGCACCCCTGGTGGTACAAGCTCCTACAATGAGCAGTTCTTC	CASTPGGTSSYNEQFF
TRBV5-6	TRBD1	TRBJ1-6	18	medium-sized	TGTGCCAGCAGCTTGGCCGGGACAGGGAGGGCCTCGGGGGCACCCCTCCACTTT	CASSLAGTGRASGAPLHF
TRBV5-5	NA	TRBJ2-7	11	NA	TGTGCCAGCAGCTTGTCTTCTGAGCAGTACTTC	CASSLSSEQYF
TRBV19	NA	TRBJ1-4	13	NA	TGTGCCACCGGACATGGCCGGGGGGAAAAACTGTTTTTT	CATGHGRGEKLFF
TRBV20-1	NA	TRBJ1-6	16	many	TGCAGTGCTAGAGATGGGTGGAGCTCCTATAATTCACCCCTCCACTTT	CSARDGWSSYNSPLHF
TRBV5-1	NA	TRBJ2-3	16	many	TGCGCCAGCAGCTTGGTCATGGCAGTTTTGTCAGATACGCAGTATTTT	CASSLVMAVLSDTQYF
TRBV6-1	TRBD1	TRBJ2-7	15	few	TGTGCCAGCAGAGGGACAGGGTATCTACGTTACGAGCAGTACTTC	CASRGTGYLRYEQYF
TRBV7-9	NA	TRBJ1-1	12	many	TGTGCCAGCAGCCGGGATGCTTCGGATTCTTTCTTT	CASSRDASDSFF
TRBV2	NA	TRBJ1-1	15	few	TGTGCCAGCAGTGAAGCGGGGAGGGGACGGACTGAAGCTTTCTTT	CASSEAGRGRTEAFF
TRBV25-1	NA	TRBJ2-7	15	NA	TGTGCCAGCAGTGACCCGCCCTCTGGTGGGGACGAGCAGTACTTC	CASSDPPSGGDEQYF
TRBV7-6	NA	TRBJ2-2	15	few	TGTGCCAGCAGCTTAGGGGGTTCGGCCACCGGGGAGCTGTTTTTT	CASSLGGSATGELFF
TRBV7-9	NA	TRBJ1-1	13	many	TGTGCCAGCAGCATGGACAGGAACACTGAAGCTTTCTTT	CASSMDRNTEAFF
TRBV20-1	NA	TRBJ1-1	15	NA	TGCAGTGCTAGGGGGAATACAGGGCCGAACACTGAAGCTTTCTTT	CSARGNTGPNTEAFF
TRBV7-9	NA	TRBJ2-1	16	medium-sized	TGTGCCAGCAGCCAAATTCAGGGGTTTCGGTACAATGAGCAGTTCTTC	CASSQIQGFRYNEQFF
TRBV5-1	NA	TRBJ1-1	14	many	TGCGCCAGCAGCGCTACACAGGGGAACACTGAAGCTTTCTTT	CASSATQGNTEAFF
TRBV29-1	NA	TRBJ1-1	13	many	TGCAGCGTTGAAAGGTCACAGAACACTGAAGCTTTCTTT	CSVERSQNTEAFF
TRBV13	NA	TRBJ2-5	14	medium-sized	TGTGCCAGCAGCTTAGGGACCCAGCAAGAGACCCAGTACTTC	CASSLGTQQETQYF
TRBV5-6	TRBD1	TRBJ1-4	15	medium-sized	TGTGCCAGCAGCTTCCTGGGACAGGGTCGTGAAAAACTGTTTTTT	CASSFLGQGREKLFF
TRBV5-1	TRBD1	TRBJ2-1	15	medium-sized	TGCGCCAGCAGCTCGACAGGGGGGTCATACAATGAGCAGTTCTTC	CASSSTGGSYNEQFF
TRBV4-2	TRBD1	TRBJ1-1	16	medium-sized	TGTGCCAGCAGCCGAACGACAGGGCCTATGAACACTGAAGCTTTCTTT	CASSRTTGPMNTEAFF
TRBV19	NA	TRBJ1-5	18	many	TGTGCCAGTAGTATCTCCAACAGGGCCGGGAGAGGCAATCAGCCCCAGCATTTT	CASSISNRAGRGNQPQHF
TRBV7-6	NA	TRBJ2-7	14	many	TGTGCCAGCAGCCCCGACAGTCGCGCCTACGAGCAGTACTTC	CASSPDSRAYEQYF
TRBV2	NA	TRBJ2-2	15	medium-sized	TGTGCCAGCAGCGTCCTTCCAGGGAACACCGGGGAGCTGTTTTTT	CASSVLPGNTGELFF
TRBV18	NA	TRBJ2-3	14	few	TGTGCCAGCTCAGGCAGGGTCAGCACAGATACGCAGTATTTT	CASSGRVSTDTQYF
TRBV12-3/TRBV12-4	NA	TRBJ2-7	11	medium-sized	TGTGCCAGCCGACTTTCCTACGAGCAGTACTTC	CASRLSYEQYF
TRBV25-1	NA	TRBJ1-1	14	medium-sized	TGTGCCAGCAGTGAAATGAGGGGTAACACTGAAGCTTTCTTT	CASSEMRGNTEAFF
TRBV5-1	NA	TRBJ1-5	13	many	TGCGCCAGCAGTAGGTCCGAGGGGCAGCCCCAGCATTTT	CASSRSEGQPQHF
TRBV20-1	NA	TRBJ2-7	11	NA	TGCAGTGCTAGAGATTTGGCAGGGCTGCTCTTC	CSARDLAGLLF
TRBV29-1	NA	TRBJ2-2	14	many	TGCAGCGTTGGGGGTGACTCGAACACCGGGGAGCTGTTTTTT	CSVGGDSNTGELFF
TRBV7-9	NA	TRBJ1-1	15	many	TGTGCCAGCAGCGCTGGGACACACTTTAACACTGAAGCTTTCTTT	CASSAGTHFNTEAFF
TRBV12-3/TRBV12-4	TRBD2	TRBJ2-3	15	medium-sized	TGTGCCAGCAGTCTTAGCGGGGGCGACACAGATACGCAGTATTTT	CASSLSGGDTDTQYF